The rows below give T cell receptor beta chains drawn from one sample of a study of T-cell reconstitution after alpha-beta-depleted transplantation in children. TCRdb re-analysed the PCR reads in MiXCR, keeping a single row per CDR3 protein. The repertoire consists of roughly 590,000 distinct CDR3 sequences, with 15% to 20% occurring once and the leading ten covering 0.85% to 1.3%. The starting material was PBMCs from the stem cell graft donor, obtained from the stem cell graft. These receptor sequences come from a human donor who donated a stem cell graft to a child with acute myeloid leukemia. The CDR3 runs from the conserved cysteine through the conserved F or W. The D gene is left open where the match is weak. Size values are once, few and many counts, or a class for expanded clones, and some rows have none.

j_call v_call d_call clone_size cdr3_nt cdr3_aa
TRBJ2-7 TRBV19 TRBD2 - TGTGCCAGTGCCATGGGGGCGGGGGGTCCCCTGTTGATCTACGAGCAGTACTTC CASAMGAGGPLLIYEQYF
TRBJ2-3 TRBV20-1 - few TGCAGTGCTAGAGATTTCCGGGGTCGGACAGATACGCAGTATTTT CSARDFRGRTDTQYF
TRBJ2-2 TRBV7-2 - - TGTGCCAGCAGCTCCCGGGACATAAACACCGGGGAGCTGTTTTTT CASSSRDINTGELFF
TRBJ2-1 TRBV4-3 TRBD2 few TGCGCCAGCAGCCAAGGCGGACTAGCGGGGGTATACAATGAGCAGTTCTTC CASSQGGLAGVYNEQFF
TRBJ1-2 TRBV11-2 - - TGTGCCAGCAGCTTAAGTCCAGGGCCTAACTATGGCTACACCTTC CASSLSPGPNYGYTF
TRBJ2-5 TRBV12-3/TRBV12-4 TRBD1 - TGTGCCAGCAGTCTCTCGACAGGGGCAGAGACCCAGTACTTC CASSLSTGAETQYF
TRBJ2-2 TRBV4-1 TRBD1 - TGCGCCAGCAGCCAAGAAGGACAGGTCACCGGGGAGCTGTTTTTT CASSQEGQVTGELFF
TRBJ1-2 TRBV10-3 TRBD1 - TGTGCCATCAGTGAGACAGGGGGCGGTGGCTACACCTTC CAISETGGGGYTF
TRBJ1-1 TRBV12-3/TRBV12-4 - few TGTGCCAGCAGAAAATACCGGGTTCCCCTAAAGAACACTGAAGCTTTCTTT CASRKYRVPLKNTEAFF
TRBJ2-1 TRBV7-2 - - TGTGCCAGCAGCTTTGGTATTAATGAGCAGTTCTTC CASSFGINEQFF
TRBJ1-1 TRBV12-3/TRBV12-4 TRBD1 few TGTGCCAGCAGACCCGGGACAGGAGATGTCATGAACACTGAAGCTTTCTTT CASRPGTGDVMNTEAFF
TRBJ2-7 TRBV6-2/TRBV6-3 - - TGTGCCAGCACCAACGGGGGTCCCGAGCAGTACTTC CASTNGGPEQYF
TRBJ2-3 TRBV12-3/TRBV12-4 - few TGTGCCAGCATCCTATCAAACTCGGGCACAGATACGCAGTATTTT CASILSNSGTDTQYF
TRBJ2-7 TRBV7-9 - few TGTGCCAGCAGCTTGATCGAGTACGAGCAGTACTTC CASSLIEYEQYF
TRBJ1-1 TRBV12-3/TRBV12-4 - many TGTGCCAGCACCTGGGGCAGGGGATCTGGAGAAGCTTTCTTT CASTWGRGSGEAFF
TRBJ2-1 TRBV4-1 - few TGCGCCAGCAGCCAAGATGGGTCAGGGAATGAGCAGTTCTTC CASSQDGSGNEQFF
TRBJ2-3 TRBV12-3/TRBV12-4 - few TGTGCCAGCAGCCGCGATACTACTAGCACAGATACGCAGTATTTT CASSRDTTSTDTQYF
TRBJ1-5 TRBV20-1 - many TGCAGTGCGTGGACAGCGAAAGACAATCAGCCCCAGCATTTT CSAWTAKDNQPQHF
TRBJ1-3 TRBV7-8 - - TGTGCCAGCAGCTACGTCTCTCCTGGAAACACCATATATTTT CASSYVSPGNTIYF
TRBJ2-7 TRBV7-2 TRBD2 - TGTGCCAGCAGCGTCGGGACTAGCAATCTCTACGAGCAGTACTTC CASSVGTSNLYEQYF
TRBJ2-5 TRBV24-1 TRBD1 - TGTGCCACCAGTGACCCACGACAGGGAGAACAAGAGACCCAGTACTTC CATSDPRQGEQETQYF
TRBJ1-1 TRBV7-6 - few TGTGCCAGCAGCTCCGTGGCGGGGCCCGACACTGAAGCTTTCTTT CASSSVAGPDTEAFF
TRBJ2-3 TRBV19 TRBD2 many TGTGCCAGTAGTAAAGCGGGGAGCACAGATACGCAGTATTTT CASSKAGSTDTQYF
TRBJ2-5 TRBV13 - few TGTGCCAGCAGTCCTAAGGGCGGGGTAAGGAGAGAGACCCAGTACTTC CASSPKGGVRRETQYF
TRBJ1-1 TRBV7-2 - - TGTGCCAGCAGCTTAGTGTTTGCCGGGACTGAAGCTTTCTTT CASSLVFAGTEAFF
TRBJ1-5 TRBV20-1 - - TGCAGTGCTGCTTACAGGGCGTATAGCAATCAGCCCCAGCATTTT CSAAYRAYSNQPQHF
TRBJ2-7 TRBV13 - - TGTGCCAGCAGCGCCAGGGGTGGAGGTGAGCAGTACTTC CASSARGGGEQYF
TRBJ2-3 TRBV5-1 - few TGCGCCAGCAGCTTAACCCTTGAAGATACGCAGTATTTT CASSLTLEDTQYF
TRBJ2-7 TRBV20-1 TRBD2 many TGCAGTGCTAGAGATCCTCGGACTAGCGGGGGCTCCTACGAGCAGTACTTC CSARDPRTSGGSYEQYF
TRBJ1-4 TRBV5-1 - - TGCGCCAGCAGCTTGGAATTTGGTTCGAATGAAAAACTGTTTTTT CASSLEFGSNEKLFF
TRBJ1-1 TRBV15 - few TGTGCCACCAGCAGGCTGATTGGGGGACCTCAGGACACTGAAGCTTTCTTT CATSRLIGGPQDTEAFF
TRBJ2-1 TRBV20-1 - many TGCAGTGCTTGCGGACTCAGCTCCTACAATGAGCAGTTCTTC CSACGLSSYNEQFF
TRBJ2-1 TRBV5-1 - few TGCGCCAGCAGGGAGTCCGATGAGCAGTTCTTC CASRESDEQFF
TRBJ1-5 TRBV20-1 - - TGCAGTGCTAGAGATCGTGCCCAGGGGCCTGGGCCCCAGCATTTT CSARDRAQGPGPQHF
TRBJ1-4 TRBV12-3/TRBV12-4 - many TGTGCCAGCAGTTTTAGGGGGACTAATGAAAAACTGTTTTTT CASSFRGTNEKLFF
TRBJ1-1 TRBV27 TRBD1 many TGTGCCAGCAGTTTCGACAGGGGGAACACTGAAGCTTTCTTT CASSFDRGNTEAFF
TRBJ2-5 TRBV12-3/TRBV12-4 - - TGTGCCAGCAGTTATGGCGACGGGAGAAGCCAAGAGACCCAGTACTTC CASSYGDGRSQETQYF
TRBJ1-4 TRBV5-1 - - TGCGCCAGCAGCTGGGGGGTGGCGGAAAAACTGTTTTTT CASSWGVAEKLFF